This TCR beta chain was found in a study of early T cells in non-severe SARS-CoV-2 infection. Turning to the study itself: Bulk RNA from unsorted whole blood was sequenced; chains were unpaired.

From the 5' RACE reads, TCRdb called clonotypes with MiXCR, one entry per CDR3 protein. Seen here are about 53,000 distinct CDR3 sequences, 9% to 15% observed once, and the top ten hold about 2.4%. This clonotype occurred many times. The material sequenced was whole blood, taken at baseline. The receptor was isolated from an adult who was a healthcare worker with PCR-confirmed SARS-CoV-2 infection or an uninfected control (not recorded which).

CDR3 sequence reads: CASSLFFGNTEAFF. The CDR3 DNA is TGTGCCAGCAGCTTATTTTTCGGTAACACTGAAGCTTTCTTT. This rearrangement joins TRBV11-2 to TRBJ1-1; the D is unclear. Germline V CDR1 and CDR2: SGHAT, FQNNGV. The CDR3 extends over 14 amino acids. Trimming cost V 2 bases and J 2 bases, with 9 bases left between them. The full variable domain, with the rest looked up from reference TRBV11-2 and TRBJ1-1, is EAGVAQSPRYKIIEKRQSVAFWCNPISGHATLYWYQQILGQGPKLLIQFQNNGVVDDSQLPKDRFSAERLKGVDSTLKIQPAKLEDSAVYLCASSLFFGNTEAFFGQGTRLTVV.